Listed below are T cell receptor beta chains from one sample, sequenced in a study of blood T cells in healthy people across ages. MiXCR was run by TCRdb on the 5' RACE reads, yielding one entry per CDR3 protein. Altogether roughly 800,000 distinct CDR3 sequences are present, about 62% being singletons, with the ten largest covering roughly 20%. The sequencing sample was made of blood. These receptors were obtained from a man aged 30-40 years in good health. CDR3s include the opening cysteine and the closing phenylalanine or tryptophan. The order of the fields is clone size, D gene, V gene, J gene, CDR3 protein, CDR3 DNA. D genes are given only for firm matches. Only part of the rows carry a size: once, few, many, or a class if the clone is expanded.

NA	NA	TRBV7-2	TRBJ2-1	CASSLKKRLSSYNEQFF	TGTGCCAGCAGCTTAAAGAAGCGCCTCAGCTCCTACAATGAGCAGTTCTTC
NA	NA	TRBV7-7	TRBJ2-6	CASSPGGGNGANVLTF	TGTGCCAGCAGCCCAGGAGGGGGAAATGGGGCCAACGTCCTGACTTTC
NA	NA	TRBV20-1	TRBJ2-1	CSAFGGPYNEQFF	TGCAGTGCTTTCGGAGGACCCTACAATGAGCAGTTCTTC
once	NA	TRBV9	TRBJ1-1	CASSVETSNTEAFF	TGTGCCAGCAGCGTAGAGACGTCGAACACTGAAGCTTTCTTT
NA	NA	TRBV28	TRBJ2-7	CASISGLDFFSYEQYF	TGTGCCAGCATCTCGGGCCTGGATTTTTTCTCCTACGAGCAGTACTTC
once	TRBD1	TRBV27	TRBJ2-7	CVSSFSGTGLYEQYF	TGTGTCAGCAGCTTTTCCGGGACAGGGCTGTACGAGCAGTACTTC
NA	NA	TRBV2	TRBJ1-3	CASSERGSGNTIYF	TGTGCCAGCAGTGAAAGGGGGTCAGGAAACACCATATATTTT
NA	NA	TRBV30	TRBJ1-2	CAWTKSPYGYTF	TGTGCCTGGACCAAGTCCCCGTATGGCTACACCTTC
many	NA	TRBV4-3	TRBJ2-7	CASSQAWSLPYEQYF	TGCGCCAGCAGCCAAGCTTGGTCCTTGCCCTACGAGCAGTACTTC
NA	TRBD1	TRBV12-5	TRBJ2-7	CASGTGTGGREQYF	TGTGCTAGTGGAACCGGGACAGGGGGGCGCGAGCAGTACTTC
NA	NA	TRBV11-2	TRBJ2-5	CASSFRSGETQYF	TGTGCCAGCAGCTTTCGTTCAGGGGAGACCCAGTACTTC
NA	NA	TRBV29-1	TRBJ2-7	CSVEDRHAGYEQYF	TGCAGCGTTGAAGATCGACACGCGGGCTACGAGCAGTACTTC
NA	NA	TRBV7-2	TRBJ2-1	CASSPRTANNEQFF	TGTGCCAGCAGCCCTAGGACGGCGAACAATGAGCAGTTCTTC
NA	TRBD1	TRBV28	TRBJ2-1	CASSPRDSDNEQFF	TGTGCCAGCAGTCCCCGGGACAGCGACAATGAGCAGTTCTTC
NA	NA	TRBV10-3	TRBJ2-5	CAISEVGGGPLAQYF	TGTGCCATCAGTGAGGTCGGGGGAGGCCCCCTAGCCCAGTACTTC